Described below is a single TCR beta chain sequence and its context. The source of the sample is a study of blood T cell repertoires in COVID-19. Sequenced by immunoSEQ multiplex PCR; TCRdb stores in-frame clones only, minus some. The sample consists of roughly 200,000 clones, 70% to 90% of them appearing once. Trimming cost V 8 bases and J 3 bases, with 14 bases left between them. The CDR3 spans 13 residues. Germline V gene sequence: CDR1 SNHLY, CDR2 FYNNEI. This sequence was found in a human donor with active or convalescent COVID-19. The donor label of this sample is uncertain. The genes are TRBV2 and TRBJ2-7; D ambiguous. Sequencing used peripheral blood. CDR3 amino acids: CASSDPQIYEQYF. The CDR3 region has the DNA TGTGCCAGCTCAGATCCCCAGATCTACGAGCAGTACTTC.